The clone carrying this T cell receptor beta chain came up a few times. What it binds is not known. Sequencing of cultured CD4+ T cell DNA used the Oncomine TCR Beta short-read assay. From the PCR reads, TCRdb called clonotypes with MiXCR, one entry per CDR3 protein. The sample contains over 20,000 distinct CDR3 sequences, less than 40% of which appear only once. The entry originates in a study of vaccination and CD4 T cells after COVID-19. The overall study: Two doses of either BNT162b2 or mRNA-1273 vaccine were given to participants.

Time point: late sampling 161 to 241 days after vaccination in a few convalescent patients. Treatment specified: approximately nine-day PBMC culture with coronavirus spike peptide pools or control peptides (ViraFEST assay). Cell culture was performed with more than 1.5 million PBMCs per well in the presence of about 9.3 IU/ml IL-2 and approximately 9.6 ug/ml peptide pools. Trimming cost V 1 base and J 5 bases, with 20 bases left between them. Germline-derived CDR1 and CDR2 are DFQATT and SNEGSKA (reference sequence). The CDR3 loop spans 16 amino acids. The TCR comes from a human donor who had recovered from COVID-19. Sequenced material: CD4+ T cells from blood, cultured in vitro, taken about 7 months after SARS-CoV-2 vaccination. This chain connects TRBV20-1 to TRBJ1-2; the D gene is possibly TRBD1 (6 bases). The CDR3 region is CSARGAGGGREYGYTF. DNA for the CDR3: TGCAGTGCTAGAGGTGCCGGGGGGGGGCGAGAGTATGGCTACACCTTC.